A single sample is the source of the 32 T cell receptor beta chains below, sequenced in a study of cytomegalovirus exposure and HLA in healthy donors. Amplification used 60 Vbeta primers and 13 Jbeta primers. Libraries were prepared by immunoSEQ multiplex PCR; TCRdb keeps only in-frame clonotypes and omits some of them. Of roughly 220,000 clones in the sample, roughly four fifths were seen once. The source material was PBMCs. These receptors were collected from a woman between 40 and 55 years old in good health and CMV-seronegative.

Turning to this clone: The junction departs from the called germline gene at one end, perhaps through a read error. For the CDR3, the DNA is TGTTCCAGCAGCTCTATCACTGAAGCTTTCTTT. Its translation is CSSSSITEAFF. The V gene is TRBV7-9, the J gene TRBJ1-1; D unresolved. The CDR3 consists of 11 residues. The germline CDR1 and CDR2 sequences are SEHNR and FQNEAQ (reference sequence).

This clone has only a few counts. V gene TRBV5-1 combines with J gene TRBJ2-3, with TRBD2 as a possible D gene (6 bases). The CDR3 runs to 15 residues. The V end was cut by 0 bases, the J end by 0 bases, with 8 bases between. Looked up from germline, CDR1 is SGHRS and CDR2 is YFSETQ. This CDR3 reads CASSLGLVSTDTQYF. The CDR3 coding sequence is TGCGCCAGCAGCTTGGGACTAGTCAGCACAGATACGCAGTATTTT.

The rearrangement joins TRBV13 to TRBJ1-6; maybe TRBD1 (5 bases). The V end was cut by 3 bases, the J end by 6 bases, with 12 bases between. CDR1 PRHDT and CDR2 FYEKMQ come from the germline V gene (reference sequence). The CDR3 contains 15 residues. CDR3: CASSLGGERNSPLHF. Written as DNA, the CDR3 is TGTGCCAGCAGCTTGGGGGGTGAACGTAATTCACCCCTCCACTTT. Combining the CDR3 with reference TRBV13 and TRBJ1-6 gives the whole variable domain AAGVIQSPRHLIKEKRETATLKCYPIPRHDTVYWYQQGPGQDPQFLISFYEKMQSDKGSIPDRFSAQQFSDYHSELNMSSLELGDSALYFCASSLGGERNSPLHFGNGTRLTVT.

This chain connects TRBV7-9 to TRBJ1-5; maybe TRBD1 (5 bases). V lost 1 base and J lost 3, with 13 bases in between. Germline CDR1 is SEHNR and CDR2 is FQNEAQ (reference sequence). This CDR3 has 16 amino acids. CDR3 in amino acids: CASSLGGGNLNQPQHF. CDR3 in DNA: TGTGCCAGCAGCTTAGGGGGGGGAAACCTCAATCAGCCCCAGCATTTT.

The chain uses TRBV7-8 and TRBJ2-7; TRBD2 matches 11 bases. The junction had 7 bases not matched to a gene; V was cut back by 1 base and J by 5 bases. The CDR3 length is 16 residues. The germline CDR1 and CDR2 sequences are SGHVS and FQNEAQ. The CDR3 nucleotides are TGTGCCAGCAGCTTAGAATTGACTAGCGGGAACCACGAGCAGTACTTC. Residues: CASSLELTSGNHEQYF.

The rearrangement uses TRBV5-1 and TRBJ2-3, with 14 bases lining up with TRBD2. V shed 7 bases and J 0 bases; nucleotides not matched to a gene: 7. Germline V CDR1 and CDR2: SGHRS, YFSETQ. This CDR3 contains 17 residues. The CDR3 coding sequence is TGCGCCAGCTCCGGACTAGCGGGAGGTTTAAGCACAGATACGCAGTATTTT. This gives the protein CASSGLAGGLSTDTQYF. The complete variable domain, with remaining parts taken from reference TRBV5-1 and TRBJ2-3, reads KAGVTQTPRYLIKTRGQQVTLSCSPISGHRSVSWYQQTPGQGLQFLFEYFSETQRNKGNFPGRFSGRQFSNSRSEMNVSTLELGDSALYLCASSGLAGGLSTDTQYFGPGTRLTVL.

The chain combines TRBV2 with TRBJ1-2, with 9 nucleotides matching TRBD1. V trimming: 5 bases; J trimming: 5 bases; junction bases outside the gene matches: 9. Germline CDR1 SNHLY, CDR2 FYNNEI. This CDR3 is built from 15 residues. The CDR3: CASSYEDRGLYGYTF. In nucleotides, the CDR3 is TGTGCCAGCAGTTACGAGGACAGGGGACTTTATGGCTACACCTTC.

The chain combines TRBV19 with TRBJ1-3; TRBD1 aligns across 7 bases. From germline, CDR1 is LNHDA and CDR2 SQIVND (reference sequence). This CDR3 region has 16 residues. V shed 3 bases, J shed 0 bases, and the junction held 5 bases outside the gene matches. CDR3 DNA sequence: TGTGCCAGTAGTATCGGACAGGCGTACTCTGGAAACACCATATATTTT. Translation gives CASSIGQAYSGNTIYF. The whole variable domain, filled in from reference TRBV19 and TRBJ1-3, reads DGGITQSPKYLFRKEGQNVTLSCEQNLNHDAMYWYRQDPGQGLRLIYYSQIVNDFQKGDIAEGYSVSREKKESFPLTVTSAQKNPTAFYLCASSIGQAYSGNTIYFGEGSWLTVV.

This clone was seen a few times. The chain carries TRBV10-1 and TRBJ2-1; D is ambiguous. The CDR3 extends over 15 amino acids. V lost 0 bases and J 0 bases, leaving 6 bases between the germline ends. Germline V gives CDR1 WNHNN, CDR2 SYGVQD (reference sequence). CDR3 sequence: CASSESVSSYNEQFF. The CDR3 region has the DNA TGCGCCAGCAGTGAGTCGGTGAGCTCCTACAATGAGCAGTTCTTC.

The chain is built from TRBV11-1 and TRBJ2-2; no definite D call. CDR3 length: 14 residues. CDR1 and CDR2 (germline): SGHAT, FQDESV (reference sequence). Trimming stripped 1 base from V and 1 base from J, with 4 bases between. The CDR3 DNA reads TGTGCCAGCAGCTTAGAACAGAACACCGGGGAGCTGTTTTTT. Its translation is CASSLEQNTGELFF.

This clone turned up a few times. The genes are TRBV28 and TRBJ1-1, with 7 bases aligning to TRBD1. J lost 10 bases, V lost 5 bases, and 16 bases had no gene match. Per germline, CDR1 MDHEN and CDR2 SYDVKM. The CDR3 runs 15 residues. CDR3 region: CASSPHTTGTSSAFF. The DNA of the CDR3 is TGTGCCAGCAGTCCACACACGACAGGGACCTCTTCAGCTTTCTTT.

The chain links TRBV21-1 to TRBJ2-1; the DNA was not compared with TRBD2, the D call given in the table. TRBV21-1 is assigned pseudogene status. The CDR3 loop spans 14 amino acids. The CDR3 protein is CASTQWRGNNEQFF. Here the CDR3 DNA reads TGTGCCAGCACACAATGGCGGGGGAACAATGAGCAGTTCTTC.

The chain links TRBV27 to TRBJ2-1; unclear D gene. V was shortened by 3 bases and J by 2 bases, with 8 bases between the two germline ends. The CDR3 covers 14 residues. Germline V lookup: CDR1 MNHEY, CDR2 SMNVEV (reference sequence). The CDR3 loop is CASSFGTTYNEQFF. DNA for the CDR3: TGTGCCAGCAGTTTCGGTACTACCTACAATGAGCAGTTCTTC.

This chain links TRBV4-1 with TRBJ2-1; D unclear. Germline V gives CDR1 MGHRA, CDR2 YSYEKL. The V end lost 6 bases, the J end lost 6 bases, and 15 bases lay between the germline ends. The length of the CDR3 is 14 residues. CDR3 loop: CASRPGSLVNEQFF. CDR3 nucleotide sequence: TGCGCCAGCAGACCCGGGTCACTCGTCAATGAGCAGTTCTTC.

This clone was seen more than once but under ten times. CDR3 bases: TGTGCCACCAGCAGGGAGGGAACAGTTAATCAGCCCCAGCATTTT. Translating gives CATSREGTVNQPQHF. This chain joins TRBV15 and TRBJ1-5; D not resolved. Per germline, CDR1 LNHNV and CDR2 YYDKDF (reference sequence). V was trimmed by 3 bases and J by 4 bases, leaving 13 bases between them. The CDR3 has 15 amino acids. The full variable domain, rest sourced from reference TRBV15 and TRBJ1-5, is DAMVIQNPRYQVTQFGKPVTLSCSQTLNHNVMYWYQQKSSQAPKLLFHYYDKDFNNEADTPDNFQSRRPNTSFCFLDIRSPGLGDTAMYLCATSREGTVNQPQHFGDGTRLSIL.

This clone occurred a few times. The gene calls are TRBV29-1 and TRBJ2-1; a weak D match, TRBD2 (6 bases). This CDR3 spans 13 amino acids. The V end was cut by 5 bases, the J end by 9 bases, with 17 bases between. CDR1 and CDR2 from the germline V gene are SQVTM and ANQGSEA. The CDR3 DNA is TGCAGCGTTAGGGAGGAATCCTTCCGTGAGCAGTTCTTC. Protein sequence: CSVREESFREQFF.

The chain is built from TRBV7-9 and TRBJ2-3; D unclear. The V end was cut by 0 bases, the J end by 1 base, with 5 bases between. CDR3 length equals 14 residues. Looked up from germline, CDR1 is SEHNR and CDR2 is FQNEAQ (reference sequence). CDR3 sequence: CASSLASGTDTQYF. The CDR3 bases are TGTGCCAGCAGCTTAGCCTCCGGCACAGATACGCAGTATTTT.

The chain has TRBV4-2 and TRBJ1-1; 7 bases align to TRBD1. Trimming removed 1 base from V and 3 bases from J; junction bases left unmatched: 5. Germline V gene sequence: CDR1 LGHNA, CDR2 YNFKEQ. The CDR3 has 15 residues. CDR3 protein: CASSQVQGGDTEAFF. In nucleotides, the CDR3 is TGTGCCAGCAGCCAAGTCCAGGGGGGAGACACTGAAGCTTTCTTT.

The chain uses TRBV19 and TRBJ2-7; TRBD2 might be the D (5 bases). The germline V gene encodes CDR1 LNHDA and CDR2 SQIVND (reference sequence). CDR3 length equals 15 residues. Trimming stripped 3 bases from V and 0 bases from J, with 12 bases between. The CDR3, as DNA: TGTGCCAGTAGTATCAATTCGGCGGGCTCCTACGAGCAGTACTTC. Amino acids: CASSINSAGSYEQYF.

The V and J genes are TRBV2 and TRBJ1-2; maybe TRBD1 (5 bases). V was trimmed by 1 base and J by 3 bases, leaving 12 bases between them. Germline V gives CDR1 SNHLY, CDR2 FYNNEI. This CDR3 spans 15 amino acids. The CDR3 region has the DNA TGTGCCAGCAGTGAAGGGCCCAGGGTTTACTATGGCTACACCTTC. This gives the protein CASSEGPRVYYGYTF.

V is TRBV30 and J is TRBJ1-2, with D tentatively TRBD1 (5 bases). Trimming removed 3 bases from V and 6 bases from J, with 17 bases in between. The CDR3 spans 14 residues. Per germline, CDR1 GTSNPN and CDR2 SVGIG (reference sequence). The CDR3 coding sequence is TGTGCCTGGAGACCGGGACTACAAAACCATGGCTACACCTTC. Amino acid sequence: CAWRPGLQNHGYTF.

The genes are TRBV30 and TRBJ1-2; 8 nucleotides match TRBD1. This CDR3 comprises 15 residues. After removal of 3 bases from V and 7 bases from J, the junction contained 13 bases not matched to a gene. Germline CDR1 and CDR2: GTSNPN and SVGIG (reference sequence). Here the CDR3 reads CAWRRQGALLGGYTF. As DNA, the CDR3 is TGTGCCTGGAGAAGGCAGGGGGCGCTTCTCGGTGGCTACACCTTC.

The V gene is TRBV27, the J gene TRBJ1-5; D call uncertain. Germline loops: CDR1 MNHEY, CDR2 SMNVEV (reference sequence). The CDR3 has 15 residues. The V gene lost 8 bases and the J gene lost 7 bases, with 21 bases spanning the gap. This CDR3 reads CASASRLMGGQPQHF. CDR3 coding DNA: TGTGCCAGCGCATCCAGGTTGATGGGTGGGCAGCCCCAGCATTTT.

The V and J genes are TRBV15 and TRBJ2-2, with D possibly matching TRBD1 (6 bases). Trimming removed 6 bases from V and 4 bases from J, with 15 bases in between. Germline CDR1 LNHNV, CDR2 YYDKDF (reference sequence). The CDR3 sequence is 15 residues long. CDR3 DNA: TGTGCCACCAGTTTACAGGGATATGTCACCGGGGAGCTGTTTTTT. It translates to CATSLQGYVTGELFF.

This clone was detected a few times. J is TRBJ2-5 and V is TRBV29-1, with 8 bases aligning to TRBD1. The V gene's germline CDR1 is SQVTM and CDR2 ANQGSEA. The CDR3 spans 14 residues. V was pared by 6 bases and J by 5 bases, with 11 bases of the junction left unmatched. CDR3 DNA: TGCAGCGTCAGAAGAGGACAGGGCTGGGAGACCCAGTACTTC. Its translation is CSVRRGQGWETQYF.

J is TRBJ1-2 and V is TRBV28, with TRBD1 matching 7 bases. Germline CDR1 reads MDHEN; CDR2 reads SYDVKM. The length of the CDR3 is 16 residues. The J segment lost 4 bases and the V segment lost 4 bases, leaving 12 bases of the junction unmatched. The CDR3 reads CASSWQLGQPVYGYTF. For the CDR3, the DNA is TGTGCCAGCAGTTGGCAACTGGGACAGCCGGTCTATGGCTACACCTTC.

For the CDR3, the DNA is TGCGCCAGCGGGGCTCAAACAGGCACCGGGGAGCTGTTTTTT. Translating gives CASGAQTGTGELFF. The gene calls are TRBV5-1 and TRBJ2-2, with D possibly being TRBD1 (5 bases). Germline CDR1 and CDR2: SGHRS and YFSETQ. V was pared by 7 bases and J by 4 bases, with 14 bases between. The CDR3 is 14 amino acids.

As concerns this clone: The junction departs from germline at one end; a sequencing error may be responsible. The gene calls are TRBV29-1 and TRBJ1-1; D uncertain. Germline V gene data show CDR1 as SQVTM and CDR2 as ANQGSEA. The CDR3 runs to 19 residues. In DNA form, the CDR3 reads TGCAGCGCCAAAGCCGGATTTTCTACTAGAATACGCATGAACACTGAAGTTTTCTTT. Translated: CSAKAGFSTRIRMNTEVFF.

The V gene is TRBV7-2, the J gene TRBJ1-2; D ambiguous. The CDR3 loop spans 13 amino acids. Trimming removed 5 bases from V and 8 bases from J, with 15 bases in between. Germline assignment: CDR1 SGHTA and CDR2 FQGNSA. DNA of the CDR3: TGTGCCAGCAGCCCCAGTCCCGGCAGGGGCTACACCTTC. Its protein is CASSPSPGRGYTF.

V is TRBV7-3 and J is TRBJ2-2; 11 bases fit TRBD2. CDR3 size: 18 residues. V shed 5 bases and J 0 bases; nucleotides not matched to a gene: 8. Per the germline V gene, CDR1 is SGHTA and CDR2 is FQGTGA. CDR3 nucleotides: TGTGCCAGCAGCCCCTCAATGACTAGCGGGACGAACACCGGGGAGCTGTTTTTT. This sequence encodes CASSPSMTSGTNTGELFF.

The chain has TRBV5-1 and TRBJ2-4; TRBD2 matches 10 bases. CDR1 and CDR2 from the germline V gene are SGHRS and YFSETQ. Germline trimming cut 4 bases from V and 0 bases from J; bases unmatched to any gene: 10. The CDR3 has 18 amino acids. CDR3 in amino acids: CASSLLAGGLIAKNIQYF. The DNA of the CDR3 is TGCGCCAGCAGCCTGTTAGCGGGAGGCCTGATAGCCAAAAACATTCAGTACTTC.

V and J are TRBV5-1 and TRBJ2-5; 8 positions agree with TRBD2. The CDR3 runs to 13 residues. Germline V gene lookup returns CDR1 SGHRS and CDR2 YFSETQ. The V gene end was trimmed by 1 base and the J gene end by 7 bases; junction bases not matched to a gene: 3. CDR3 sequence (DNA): TGCGCCAGCAGCTTGCGGCTAGCGGGGACCCAGTACTTC. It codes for CASSLRLAGTQYF.